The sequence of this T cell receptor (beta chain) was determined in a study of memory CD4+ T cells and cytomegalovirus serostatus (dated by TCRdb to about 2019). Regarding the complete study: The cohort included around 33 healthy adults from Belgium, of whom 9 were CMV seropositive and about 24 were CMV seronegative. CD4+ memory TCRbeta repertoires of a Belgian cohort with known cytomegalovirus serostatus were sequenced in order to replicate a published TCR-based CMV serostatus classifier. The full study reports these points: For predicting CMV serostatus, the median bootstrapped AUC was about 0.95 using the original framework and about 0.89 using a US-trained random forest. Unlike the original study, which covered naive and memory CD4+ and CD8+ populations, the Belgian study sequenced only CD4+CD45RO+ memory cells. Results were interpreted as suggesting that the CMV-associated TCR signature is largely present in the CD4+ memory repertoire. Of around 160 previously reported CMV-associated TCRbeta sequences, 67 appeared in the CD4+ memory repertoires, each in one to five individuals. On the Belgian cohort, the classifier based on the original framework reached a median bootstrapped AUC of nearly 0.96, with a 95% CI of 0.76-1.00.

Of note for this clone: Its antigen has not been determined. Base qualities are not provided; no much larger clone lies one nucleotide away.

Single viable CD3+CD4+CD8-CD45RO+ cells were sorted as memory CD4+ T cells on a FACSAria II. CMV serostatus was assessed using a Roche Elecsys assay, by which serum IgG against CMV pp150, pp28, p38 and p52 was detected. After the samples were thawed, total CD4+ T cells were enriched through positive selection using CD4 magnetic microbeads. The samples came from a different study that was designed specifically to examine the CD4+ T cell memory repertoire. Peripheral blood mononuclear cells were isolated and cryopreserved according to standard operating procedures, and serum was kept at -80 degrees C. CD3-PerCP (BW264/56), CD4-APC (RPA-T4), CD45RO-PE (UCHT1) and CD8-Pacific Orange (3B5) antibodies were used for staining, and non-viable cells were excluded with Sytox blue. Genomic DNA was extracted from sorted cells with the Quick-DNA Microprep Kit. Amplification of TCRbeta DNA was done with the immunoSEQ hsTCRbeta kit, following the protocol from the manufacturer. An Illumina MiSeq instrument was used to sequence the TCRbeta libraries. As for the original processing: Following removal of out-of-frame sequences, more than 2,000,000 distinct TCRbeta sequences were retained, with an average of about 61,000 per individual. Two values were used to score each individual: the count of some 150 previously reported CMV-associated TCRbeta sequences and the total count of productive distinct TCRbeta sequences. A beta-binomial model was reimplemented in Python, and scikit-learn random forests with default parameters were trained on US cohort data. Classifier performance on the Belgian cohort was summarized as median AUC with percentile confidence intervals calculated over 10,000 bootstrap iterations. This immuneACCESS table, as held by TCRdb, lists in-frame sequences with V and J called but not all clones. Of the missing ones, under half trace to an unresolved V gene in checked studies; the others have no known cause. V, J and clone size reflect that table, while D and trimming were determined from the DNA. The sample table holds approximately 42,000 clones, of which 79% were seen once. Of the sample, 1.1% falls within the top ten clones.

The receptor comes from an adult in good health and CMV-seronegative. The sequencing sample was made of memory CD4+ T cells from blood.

The CDR3 here reads CASSGIRGTDYEQYF. The nucleotide sequence reads as follows: TGTGCCAGCAGCGGGATAAGGGGAACAGACTACGAGCAGTACTTC. Here the chain combines TRBV7-6 and TRBJ2-7; TRBD1 is possibly the D segment (5 matching bases). From the germline V gene, CDR1 is SGHVS and CDR2 is FNYEAQ. V is cut by 5 bases and J by 3 bases, and the space between the germline ends is 17 bases. Including the terminal cysteine and phenylalanine, the CDR3 comprises 15 residues. Solely the CDR3 DNA is kept, with 45 bases framed from the first base.